This is a list of T cell receptor beta chains from one sample in a study of cytomegalovirus exposure and HLA in healthy donors. Only in-frame clones appear in the TCRdb table, and some are missing; sequencing was by immunoSEQ multiplex PCR. The sample has around 99,000 clones, around 73% seen once; the top ten hold approximately 8.4%. Sequenced material: PBMCs. These receptors were obtained from a man aged 35 to 55 in good health and CMV-seronegative. The CDR3 runs from the conserved cysteine through the conserved F or W. Fields, in order: clone size, V gene, CDR3 length, D gene, J gene, CDR3 protein, CDR3 DNA. The D gene is left open where the match is weak. Size tells how often a clone was seen (once, few, many) or the class of an expanded clone, and some rows leave it out.

once	TRBV10-3	17	TRBD1	TRBJ1-5	CAIRDPGTGGSSQPQHF	TGTGCCATCCGTGACCCAGGGACAGGGGGCAGTTCTCAGCCCCAGCATTTT
-	TRBV7-2	16	TRBD1	TRBJ2-2	CASSKGTGVNTGELFF	TGTGCCAGCAGCAAAGGGACAGGGGTGAACACCGGGGAGCTGTTTTTT
-	TRBV2	15	-	TRBJ2-6	CASTPRTAGANVLTF	TGTGCCAGCACGCCCCGGACAGCTGGGGCCAACGTCCTGACTTTC
-	TRBV2	12	-	TRBJ2-7	CASSDGGYEQYF	TGTGCCAGCAGTGACGGGGGCTACGAGCAGTACTTC
-	TRBV4-2	12	-	TRBJ1-2	CASSQGNGGYTF	TGTGCCAGCAGCCAAGGAAACGGGGGCTACACCTTC
-	TRBV7-7	13	-	TRBJ2-5	CASSSRGGETQYF	TGTGCTAGCAGCTCGCGAGGGGGAGAGACCCAGTACTTC
-	TRBV5-1	18	TRBD1	TRBJ1-1	CASSLGIRDRGRGTEAFF	TGCGCCAGCAGCTTGGGAATTCGGGACAGAGGAAGAGGGACTGAAGCTTTCTTT
-	TRBV11-2	17	TRBD2	TRBJ2-1	CASSLGGLAGTYNEQFF	TGTGCCAGCAGCTTAGGTGGTCTAGCGGGAACCTACAATGAGCAGTTCTTC
-	TRBV4-2	14	TRBD1	TRBJ2-2	CASSPGTGIGELFF	TGTGCCAGCAGCCCCGGGACAGGGATCGGGGAGCTGTTTTTT
-	TRBV29-1	15	TRBD2	TRBJ2-5	CSGNGGGGYQETQYF	TGCAGCGGTAACGGCGGCGGGGGGTACCAAGAGACCCAGTACTTC
few	TRBV6-5	15	-	TRBJ1-5	CASSYSGKGNQPQHF	TGTGCCAGCAGTTACTCCGGGAAGGGCAATCAGCCCCAGCATTTT
-	TRBV18	14	-	TRBJ1-5	CASSREWSNQPQHF	TGTGCCAGCTCCCGCGAATGGAGCAATCAGCCCCAGCATTTT
-	TRBV6-5	14	TRBD1	TRBJ1-5	CASSKDRGYQPQHF	TGTGCCAGCAGCAAAGACAGGGGGTATCAGCCCCAGCATTTT
-	TRBV7-2	17	-	TRBJ2-1	CASSLALGGTRGNEQFF	TGTGCCAGCAGCTTAGCGCTTGGGGGTACCCGGGGGAATGAGCAGTTCTTC
few	TRBV21-1	23	-	TRBJ2-3	CASSMGIHYDSHGTGPHTDTQYF	TGTGCCAGCAGCATGGGTATTCATTACGACAGCCATGGGACAGGCCCTCACACAGATACGCAGTATTTT
-	TRBV7-6	13	TRBD1	TRBJ1-3	CASSLGQGNTIYF	TGTGCCAGCAGCTTGGGACAGGGAAACACCATATATTTT